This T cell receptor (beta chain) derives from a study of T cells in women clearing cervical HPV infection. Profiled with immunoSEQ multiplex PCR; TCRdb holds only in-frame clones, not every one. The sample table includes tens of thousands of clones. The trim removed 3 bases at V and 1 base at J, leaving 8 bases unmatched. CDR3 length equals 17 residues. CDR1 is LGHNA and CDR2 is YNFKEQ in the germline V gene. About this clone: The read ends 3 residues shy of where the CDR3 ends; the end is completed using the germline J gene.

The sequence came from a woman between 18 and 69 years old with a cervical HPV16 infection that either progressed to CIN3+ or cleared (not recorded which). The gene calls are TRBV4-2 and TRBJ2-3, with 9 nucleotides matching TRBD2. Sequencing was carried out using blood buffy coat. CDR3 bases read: TGTGCCAGCAGCCAGACTAGCGGATTCCGGGGCACAGATACG. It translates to CASSQTSGFRGTDT. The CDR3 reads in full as CASSQTSGFRGTDTQYF.